The clone carrying this T cell receptor (beta chain) was found a few times. Antigen specificity is unknown. The data were obtained in a study of human T cells and chemical hapten exposure. Study in general: TCR yields per sample varied, mainly owing to small pooled library volume differences. Study results and limitations: TCRs whose frequency exceeded 1 in 1000 remained the same following DPC sensitization.

Unfractionated whole blood served as the source for total RNA extraction. J lost 8 bases, V lost 2 bases, and 7 bases had no gene match. Germline CDR1 reads DFQATT; CDR2 reads SNEGSKA (reference sequence). The CDR3 has 14 amino acids. Library construction involved attaching unique molecular identifiers to individual cDNA molecules, which allowed quantitative, reproducible TCR counting. TCRdb re-analysed the 5' RACE reads in MiXCR, keeping a single row per CDR3 protein. Among 65,000 to 90,000 distinct CDR3 sequences, around a sixth were seen once, and the ten largest hold nearly 7%. The chain has TRBV20-1 and TRBJ2-1; 9 bases fit TRBD2. The sequence came from a female donor in good health. The CDR3 sequence is CSARSPQRGDEQFF. The CDR3 DNA sequence: TGCAGTGCTAGATCGCCCCAGCGGGGGGATGAGCAGTTCTTC.